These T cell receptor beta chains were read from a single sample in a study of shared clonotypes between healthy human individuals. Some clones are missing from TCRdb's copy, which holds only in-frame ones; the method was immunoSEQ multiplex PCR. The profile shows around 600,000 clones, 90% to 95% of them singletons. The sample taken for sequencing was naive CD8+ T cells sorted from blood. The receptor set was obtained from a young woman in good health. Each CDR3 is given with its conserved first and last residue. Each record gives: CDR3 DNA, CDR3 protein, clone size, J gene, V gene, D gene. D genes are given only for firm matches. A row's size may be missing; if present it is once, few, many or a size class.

TGTGCCAGCAGCGGGGGAACCCATTACAATGAGCAGTTCTTC CASSGGTHYNEQFF . TRBJ2-1 TRBV9 .
TGCGCCAGCAGCTTGTTCCCCGGGAGCTCCTACGAGCAGTACTTC CASSLFPGSSYEQYF . TRBJ2-7 TRBV5-1 .
TGTGCCAGCAGTGAACCGATGCGGCAGGGGGGTCTCGAGCAGTACTTC CASSEPMRQGGLEQYF . TRBJ2-7 TRBV28 .
TGTGCCAGCAGCGTTACCCCACAGGGGGCAGATAACGAGCAGTACTTC CASSVTPQGADNEQYF once TRBJ2-7 TRBV27 TRBD1
TGTGCCAGCAGTCTAGCGGGAGGGCGGACCGGGGAGCTGTTTTTT CASSLAGGRTGELFF . TRBJ2-2 TRBV27 TRBD2
TGTGCCAGCAGCTTAGTTCTAGCATCCAACTACGAGCAGTACTTC CASSLVLASNYEQYF . TRBJ2-7 TRBV11-2 .
TGTGCCAGCAGCGGGATAGGACATGGCTACACCTTC CASSGIGHGYTF . TRBJ1-2 TRBV9 .
TGTGCCAGCAGTTACCAAGGACAGGGTTACGAAAAACTGTTTTTT CASSYQGQGYEKLFF . TRBJ1-4 TRBV6-5 TRBD1
TGTGCCAGCAGGACAGGACAAGAGACCCAGTACTTC CASRTGQETQYF . TRBJ2-5 TRBV28 .
TGTGCCAGTGGCCCACGGGACGAGCAGTACTTC CASGPRDEQYF . TRBJ2-7 TRBV25-1 .
TGTGCCAGCAGATTGGGCGGGAGGACTTACGAGCAGTACTTC CASRLGGRTYEQYF . TRBJ2-7 TRBV27 TRBD2
TGTGCCAGCAGTCCCCGGCAGGGCGCTGAAGCTTTCTTT CASSPRQGAEAFF . TRBJ1-1 TRBV28 .
TGTGCCAGCAGCTTCGGACTAGCCTACGAGCAGTACTTC CASSFGLAYEQYF few TRBJ2-7 TRBV7-9 TRBD2
TGTGCCAGCAGTCCGGGACCACCCTGGGATTACGAGCAGTACTTC CASSPGPPWDYEQYF . TRBJ2-7 TRBV7-8 .
TGCAGTGGGGACGCCACCTACGAGCAGTACTTC CSGDATYEQYF . TRBJ2-7 TRBV20-1 .
TGTGCCAGCAGCTTAGTGTCTAGCGGGAGTTACGAGCAGTACTTC CASSLVSSGSYEQYF . TRBJ2-7 TRBV7-8 TRBD2
TGTGCCAGCAGCTTCCGGGGCCCAGGGGAGGCCGGTGGCTACACCTTC CASSFRGPGEAGGYTF once TRBJ1-2 TRBV7-8 .
TGTGCCAGCAGCTTGGGGGTTTACGAGCAGTACTTC CASSLGVYEQYF . TRBJ2-7 TRBV5-6 .